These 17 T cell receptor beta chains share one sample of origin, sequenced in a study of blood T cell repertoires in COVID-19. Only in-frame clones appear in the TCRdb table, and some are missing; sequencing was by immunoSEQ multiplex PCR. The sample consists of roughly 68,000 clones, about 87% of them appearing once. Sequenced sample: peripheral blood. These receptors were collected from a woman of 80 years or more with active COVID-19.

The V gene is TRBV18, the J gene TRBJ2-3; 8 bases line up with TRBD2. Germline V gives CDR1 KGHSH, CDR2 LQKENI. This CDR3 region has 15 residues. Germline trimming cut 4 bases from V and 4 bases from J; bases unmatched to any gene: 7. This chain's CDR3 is CASSRSGSGADTQYF. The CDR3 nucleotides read TGTGCCAGCTCACGAAGCGGGAGTGGGGCAGATACGCAGTATTTT.

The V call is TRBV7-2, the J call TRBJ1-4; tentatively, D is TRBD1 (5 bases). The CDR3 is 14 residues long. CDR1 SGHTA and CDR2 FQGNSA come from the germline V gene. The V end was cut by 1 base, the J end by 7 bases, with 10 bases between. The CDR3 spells CASSLGRGSEKLFF. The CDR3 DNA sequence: TGTGCCAGCAGCTTAGGGAGGGGAAGTGAAAAACTGTTTTTT.

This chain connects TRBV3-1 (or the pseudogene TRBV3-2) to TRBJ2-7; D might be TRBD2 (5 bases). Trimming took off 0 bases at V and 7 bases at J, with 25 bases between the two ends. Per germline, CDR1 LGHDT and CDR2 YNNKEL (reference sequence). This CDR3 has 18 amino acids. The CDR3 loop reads CASSQEPDRRPTSGEQYF. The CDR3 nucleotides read TGTGCCAGCAGCCAAGAACCTGACCGTCGACCCACCTCGGGGGAGCAGTACTTC.

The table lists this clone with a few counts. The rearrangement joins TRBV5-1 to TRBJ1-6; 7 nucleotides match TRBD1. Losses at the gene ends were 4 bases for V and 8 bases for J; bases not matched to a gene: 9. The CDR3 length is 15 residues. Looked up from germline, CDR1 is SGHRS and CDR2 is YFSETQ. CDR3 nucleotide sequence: TGCGCCAGCAGCCCGGAAGGGACAGCTGATTCACCCCTCCACTTT. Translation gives CASSPEGTADSPLHF.

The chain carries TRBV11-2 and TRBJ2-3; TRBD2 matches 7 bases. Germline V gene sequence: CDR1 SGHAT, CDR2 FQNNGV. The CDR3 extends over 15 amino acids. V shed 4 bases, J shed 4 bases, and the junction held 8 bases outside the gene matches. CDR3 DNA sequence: TGTGCCAGCAGCTCAGGACGACTAGCTGCAGATACGCAGTATTTT. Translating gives CASSSGRLAADTQYF.

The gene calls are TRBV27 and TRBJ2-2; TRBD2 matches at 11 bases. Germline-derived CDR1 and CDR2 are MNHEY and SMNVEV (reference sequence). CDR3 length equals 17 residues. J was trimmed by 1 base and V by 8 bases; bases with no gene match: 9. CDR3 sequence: CASAQVTSGRNTGELFF. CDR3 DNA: TGTGCCAGCGCACAGGTCACTAGCGGGAGGAACACCGGGGAGCTGTTTTTT.

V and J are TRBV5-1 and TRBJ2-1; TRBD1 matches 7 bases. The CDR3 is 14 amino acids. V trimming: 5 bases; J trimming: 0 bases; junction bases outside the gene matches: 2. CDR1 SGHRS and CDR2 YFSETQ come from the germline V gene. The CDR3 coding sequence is TGCGCCAGCAGGGCAGGGGGCTCCTACAATGAGCAGTTCTTC. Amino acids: CASRAGGSYNEQFF.

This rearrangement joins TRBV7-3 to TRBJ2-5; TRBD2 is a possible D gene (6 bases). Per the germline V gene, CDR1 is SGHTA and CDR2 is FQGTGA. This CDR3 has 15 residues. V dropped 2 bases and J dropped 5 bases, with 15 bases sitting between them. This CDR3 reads CASSLHRDSTETQYF. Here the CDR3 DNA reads TGTGCCAGCAGCTTACACCGGGACTCCACGGAGACCCAGTACTTC.

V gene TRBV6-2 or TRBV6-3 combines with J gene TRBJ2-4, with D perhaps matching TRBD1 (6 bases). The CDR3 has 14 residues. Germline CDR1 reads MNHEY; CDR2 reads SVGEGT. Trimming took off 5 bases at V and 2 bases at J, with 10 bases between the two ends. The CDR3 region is CASSRTVPKNIQYF. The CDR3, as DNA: TGTGCCAGCAGTAGGACAGTGCCCAAAAACATTCAGTACTTC.

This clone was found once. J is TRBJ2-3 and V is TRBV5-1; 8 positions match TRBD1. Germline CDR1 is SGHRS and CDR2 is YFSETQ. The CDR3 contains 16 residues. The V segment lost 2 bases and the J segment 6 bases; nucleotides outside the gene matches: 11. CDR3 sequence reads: CASSFFRTGFVDTQYF. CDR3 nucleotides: TGCGCCAGCAGCTTCTTCAGGACAGGGTTTGTGGATACGCAGTATTTT.

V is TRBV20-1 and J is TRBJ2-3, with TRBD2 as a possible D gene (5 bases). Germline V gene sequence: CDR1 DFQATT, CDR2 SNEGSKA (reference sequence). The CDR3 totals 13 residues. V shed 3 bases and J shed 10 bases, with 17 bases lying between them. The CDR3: CSASPLAAPAQYF. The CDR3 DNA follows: TGCAGTGCTAGTCCCCTAGCCGCCCCGGCGCAGTATTTT.

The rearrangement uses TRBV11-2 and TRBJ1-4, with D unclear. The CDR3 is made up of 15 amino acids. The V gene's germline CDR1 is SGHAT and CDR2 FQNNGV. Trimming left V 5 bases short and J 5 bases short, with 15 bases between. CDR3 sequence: CASSPVGGKNEKLFF. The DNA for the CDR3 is TGTGCCAGCAGCCCGGTGGGAGGGAAGAATGAAAAACTGTTTTTT.

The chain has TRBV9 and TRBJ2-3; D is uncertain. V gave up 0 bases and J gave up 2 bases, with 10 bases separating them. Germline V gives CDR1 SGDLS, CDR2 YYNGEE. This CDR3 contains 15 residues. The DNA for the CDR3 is TGTGCCAGCAGCGTAGACGCGGCCTCCACAGATACGCAGTATTTT. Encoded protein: CASSVDAASTDTQYF.

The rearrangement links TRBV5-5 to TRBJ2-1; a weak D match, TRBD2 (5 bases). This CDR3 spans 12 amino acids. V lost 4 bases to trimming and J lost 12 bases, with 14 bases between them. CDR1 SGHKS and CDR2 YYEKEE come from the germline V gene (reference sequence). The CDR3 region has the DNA TGTGCCAGCAGCCGATTGGAGGCGGTGCAGTTCTTC. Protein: CASSRLEAVQFF.

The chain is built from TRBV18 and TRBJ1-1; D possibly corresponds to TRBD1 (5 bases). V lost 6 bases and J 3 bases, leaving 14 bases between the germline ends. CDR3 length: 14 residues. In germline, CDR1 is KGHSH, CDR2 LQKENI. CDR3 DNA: TGTGCCAGCTCCCCCTTTTGGGGGGACACTGAAGCTTTCTTT. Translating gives CASSPFWGDTEAFF.

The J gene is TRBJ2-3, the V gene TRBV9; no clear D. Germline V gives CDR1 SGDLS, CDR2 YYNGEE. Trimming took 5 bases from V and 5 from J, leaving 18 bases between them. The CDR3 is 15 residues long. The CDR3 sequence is CASSRHQAVKDTQYF. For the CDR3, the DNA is TGTGCCAGCAGTCGTCACCAGGCAGTAAAAGATACGCAGTATTTT.

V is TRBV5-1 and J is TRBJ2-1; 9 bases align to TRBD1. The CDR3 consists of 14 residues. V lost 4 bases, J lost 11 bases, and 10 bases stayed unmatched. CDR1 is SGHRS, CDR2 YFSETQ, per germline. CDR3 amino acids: CASSGRDRDPQQFF. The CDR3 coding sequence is TGCGCCAGCAGCGGCCGGGACAGGGACCCTCAGCAGTTCTTC.